Below are 32 T cell receptor beta chains sequenced from a single sample in a study of CD8+CD57+ T cells in acquired aplastic anemia. Genomic DNA acted as the template from which TCR beta VDJ combination and CDR3 sequence profiling were carried out. TCRdb fed the reads into MiXCR, producing one record per CDR3 protein. The data contain under 200,000 distinct CDR3 sequences, about 60% of them singletons. The material sequenced was sorted CD4+, CD8+, or CD8+CD57+ T cells (not recorded which) from PBMCs. Source of these receptors: a human donor in good health.

The chain is built from TRBV20-1 and TRBJ2-7; weak D call: TRBD2 (6 bases). V shed 3 bases and J shed 2 bases, with 11 bases lying between them. The CDR3 extends over 13 amino acids. CDR1 is DFQATT, CDR2 SNEGSKA, per germline (reference sequence). The CDR3 DNA sequence: TGCAGTGCTAGCCCAGGGAGGACCTACGAGCAGTACTTC. As protein: CSASPGRTYEQYF.

V gene TRBV9 combines with J gene TRBJ2-2, with D uncertain. The CDR3 length is 14 residues. Trimming shortened V by 2 bases and J by 3 bases, and 8 bases separated the two germline ends. Germline CDR1 and CDR2: SGDLS and YYNGEE. This CDR3 reads CASSVGYHTGELFF. In DNA form, the CDR3 reads TGTGCCAGCAGCGTGGGCTACCACACCGGGGAGCTGTTTTTT. Supplemented by reference TRBV9 and TRBJ2-2, the full variable domain reads DSGVTQTPKHLITATGQRVTLRCSPRSGDLSVYWYQQSLDQGLQFLIQYYNGEERAKGNILERFSAQQFPDLHSELNLSSLELGDSALYFCASSVGYHTGELFFGEGSRLTVL.

This clonotype occurred a few times. V usage is TRBV7-2 and J usage is TRBJ2-7; D is possibly TRBD1 (6 bases). The V gene lost 9 bases and the J gene lost 1 base, with 13 bases spanning the gap. The CDR3 covers 13 residues. From germline, CDR1 is SGHTA and CDR2 FQGNSA. Here the CDR3 reads CASSPGQSYEQYF. In DNA form, the CDR3 reads TGTGCCAGTAGCCCTGGACAGTCCTACGAGCAGTACTTC.

The genes are TRBV24-1 and TRBJ2-2; TRBD1 agrees at 10 bases. There are 14 residues in the CDR3. Trimming took 5 bases from V and 7 from J; bases not matched to a gene: 3. Germline V gene data show CDR1 as KGHDR and CDR2 as SFDVKD. This CDR3 is CATSGTGGIGELFF. Written as DNA, the CDR3 is TGTGCCACCAGTGGGACAGGGGGAATCGGGGAGCTGTTTTTT.

The rearrangement joins TRBV5-1 to TRBJ1-1; D remains unclear. The V gene's germline CDR1 is SGHRS and CDR2 YFSETQ. CDR3 length: 14 residues. V was clipped by 0 bases and J by 4 bases, with 10 bases between them. CDR3 in amino acids: CASSLDTLITEAFF. For the CDR3, the DNA is TGCGCCAGCAGCTTGGACACCTTGATCACTGAAGCTTTCTTT.

The rearrangement links TRBV7-2 to TRBJ2-1; 9 positions match TRBD2. The CDR3 covers 15 residues. Trimming at V came to 7 bases and at J to 0 bases, leaving 4 bases not matched to a gene. CDR1 and CDR2 from the germline V gene are SGHTA and FQGNSA. The CDR3: CASTHSGSSYNEQFF. In DNA form, the CDR3 reads TGTGCCAGCACCCATAGCGGGAGCTCCTACAATGAGCAGTTCTTC.

Ten or more counts support this clonotype. The V gene is TRBV14, the J gene TRBJ2-3; TRBD2 agrees at 11 bases. Unmatched junction bases numbered 10, after V lost 0 bases and J lost 8 bases. The CDR3 spans 17 residues. CDR1 and CDR2 (germline): SGHDN, FVKESK. The chain's CDR3 is CASSQEIILAGVGTQYF. The CDR3 region has the DNA TGTGCCAGCAGCCAAGAAATAATACTAGCGGGGGTTGGTACGCAGTATTTT. Full variable domain (remainder filled in from reference TRBV14 and TRBJ2-3): EAGVTQFPSHSVIEKGQTVTLRCDPISGHDNLYWYRRVMGKEIKFLLHFVKESKQDESGMPNNRFLAERTGGTYSTLKVQPAELEDSGVYFCASSQEIILAGVGTQYFGPGTRLTVL.

This clonotype was detected only a few times. The chain employs TRBV25-1 and TRBJ1-3; TRBD1 matches at 8 bases. The CDR3 is 12 residues long. Trimming took 10 bases from V and 7 from J; bases not matched to a gene: 6. CDR1 and CDR2 from the germline V gene are MGHDK and SYGVNS. The CDR3 DNA sequence: TGTGCCACCCGACAGGGGTCGAACACCATATATTTT. Its translation is CATRQGSNTIYF.

This clonotype was seen only once. The V and J genes are TRBV10-2 and TRBJ1-1; no clear D. This CDR3 comprises 14 residues. V was shortened by 6 bases and J by 10 bases, with 21 bases between the two germline ends. CDR1 is WSHSY, CDR2 SAAADI, per germline. The CDR3 nucleotides are TGCGCCAGCAGCGATCCCGGACCCGGCGCGGGAGCTTTCTTT. The encoded protein is CASSDPGPGAGAFF.

The chain has TRBV13 and TRBJ1-3; D remains ambiguous. The CDR3 spans 15 residues. V lost 5 bases, J lost 0 bases, and 11 bases lay in between. Germline-derived CDR1 and CDR2 are PRHDT and FYEKMQ (reference sequence). Here the CDR3 DNA reads TGTGCCAGCAGCACCTCGGTAAACTCTGGAAACACCATATATTTT. Encoded protein: CASSTSVNSGNTIYF.

Details on this clonotype: The germline gene is not matched at one end of the junction; a read error may be the cause. This chain joins TRBV2 and TRBJ1-2, with D unclear. The germline gives CDR1 SNHLY, CDR2 FYNNEI. There are 14 residues in the CDR3. CDR3 bases: TGTGCCAGCAGCGAAGAGGGTTGGGTTATAGGCTACACCTTC. Translated: CASSEEGWVIGYTF. The whole variable domain, filled in from reference TRBV2 and TRBJ1-2, reads EPEVTQTPSHQVTQMGQEVILRCVPISNHLYFYWYRQILGQKVEFLVSFYNNEISEKSEIFDDQFSVERPDGSNFTLKIRSTKLEDSAMYFCASSEEGWVIGYTFGSGTRLTVV.

The chain has TRBV2 and TRBJ1-1; weak D call: TRBD1 (6 bases). Trimming removed 10 bases at V and 1 base at J, with 13 bases between. CDR1 is SNHLY and CDR2 is FYNNEI in the germline V gene. The CDR3 totals 13 residues. This chain's CDR3 is CAIHRDTNTEAFF. The CDR3 coding sequence is TGTGCCATCCACCGGGACACGAACACTGAAGCTTTCTTT. Variable domain in full (rest from reference TRBV2 and TRBJ1-1): EPEVTQTPSHQVTQMGQEVILRCVPISNHLYFYWYRQILGQKVEFLVSFYNNEISEKSEIFDDQFSVERPDGSNFTLKIRSTKLEDSAMYFCAIHRDTNTEAFFGQGTRLTVV.

Many counts were recorded for this clonotype. The chain links TRBV25-1 to TRBJ1-1, with D possibly matching TRBD1 (6 bases). CDR1 and CDR2 from the germline V gene are MGHDK and SYGVNS. Trimming stripped 2 bases from V and 1 base from J, with 11 bases between. The CDR3 totals 15 residues. In DNA, the CDR3 is TGTGCCAGCAGTGAACGTAAAGGGGGGAACACTGAAGCTTTCTTT. Translating it yields CASSERKGGNTEAFF.

This chain uses TRBV12-3 or TRBV12-4 with TRBJ2-1; D ambiguous. The CDR3 is 16 amino acids. V shed 10 bases and J shed 2 bases, with 21 bases lying between them. This CDR3 reads CATRRRGSNTYNEQFF. As DNA, the CDR3 is TGTGCCACCCGGAGACGAGGATCGAACACCTACAATGAGCAGTTCTTC.

This clonotype was detected only a few times. The chain recombines TRBV20-1 with TRBJ1-1; 11 bases match TRBD1. Germline loops: CDR1 DFQATT, CDR2 SNEGSKA (reference sequence). The CDR3 covers 15 residues. The junction had 7 bases not matched to a gene; V was cut back by 0 bases and J by 7 bases. DNA for the CDR3: TGCAGTGCTAGAGAGGACAGGGGGCCCGGGGATGAAGCTTTCTTT. Residues: CSAREDRGPGDEAFF.

The rearrangement joins TRBV7-9 to TRBJ1-5, with a weak D call TRBD1 (5 bases). Germline values: CDR1 SEHNR, CDR2 FQNEAQ (reference sequence). The CDR3 length is 16 residues. The germline V and J ends were trimmed by 4 bases and 16 bases, with 29 bases remaining between them. The chain's CDR3 is CASSSGTSGKGPPSHF. DNA of the CDR3: TGTGCCAGCAGCTCCGGGACTAGCGGGAAAGGGCCCCCCTCACATTTT.

With regard to this clonotype: Germline and junction disagree at one end, which may indicate a read error. The V and J genes are TRBV24-1 and TRBJ1-2; D is undetermined. The length of the CDR3 is 16 residues. CDR1 KGHDR and CDR2 SFDVKD come from the germline V gene. In DNA form, the CDR3 reads TGTGCCACCAGTCATGACGAGAGGGAAGAACACTATGGCTGCACCTTC. It is translated as CATSHDEREEHYGCTF.

The chain is built from TRBV15 and TRBJ2-7; 10 nucleotides match TRBD1. The V gene end was trimmed by 3 bases and the J gene end by 3 bases; junction bases not matched to a gene: 11. Per the germline V gene, CDR1 is LNHNV and CDR2 is YYDKDF (reference sequence). The CDR3 loop spans 17 amino acids. In nucleotides, the CDR3 is TGTGCCACCAGCAGCTCCAGGTCGGGACAGGGGATCTACGAGCAGTACTTC. Protein product: CATSSSRSGQGIYEQYF.

Points on this clonotype: This may be a read error, as it is one base from a much larger clone. This sequence joins TRBV12-3 or TRBV12-4 and TRBJ2-1; tentative D call: TRBD1 (5 bases). This CDR3 comprises 11 residues. Trimming shortened V by 5 bases and J by 15 bases, and 14 bases separated the two germline ends. The CDR3 is CASSLRTWGFF. CDR3 bases: TGTGCCAGCAGTCTACGGACATGGGGGTTCTTC.

The table lists this clonotype with many counts. The chain joins TRBV6-5 to TRBJ1-1; D is undetermined. Germline CDR1 is MNHEY and CDR2 is SVGAGI. The CDR3 extends over 13 amino acids. Trimming cost V 6 bases and J 4 bases, with 12 bases left between them. CDR3 amino acids: CASRPDFLTEAFF. The CDR3 nucleotides read TGTGCCAGCAGGCCAGACTTTCTCACTGAAGCTTTCTTT.

The rearrangement uses TRBV10-1 and TRBJ2-2; 7 bases agree with TRBD1. CDR1 WNHNN and CDR2 SYGVQD come from the germline V gene (reference sequence). V shed 8 bases and J 0 bases; nucleotides not matched to a gene: 6. The CDR3 runs to 15 residues. Here the CDR3 DNA reads TGCGCCAGCGGTACGGGACAGACGAACACCGGGGAGCTGTTTTTT. Translation gives CASGTGQTNTGELFF.

V gene TRBV24-1 combines with J gene TRBJ2-5; D might be TRBD1 (6 bases). Per germline, CDR1 KGHDR and CDR2 SFDVKD. V lost 4 bases to trimming and J lost 5 bases, with 10 bases between them. This CDR3 comprises 13 residues. CDR3 DNA sequence: TGTGCCACCAGTGAAGCAGGGGCTGAGACCCAGTACTTC. Its translation is CATSEAGAETQYF.

The CDR3 here is CATSREWGGRTGGYNEQFF. In DNA, the CDR3 is TGTGCCACCAGCAGAGAGTGGGGTGGCCGGACAGGGGGCTACAATGAGCAGTTCTTC. The genes are TRBV15 and TRBJ2-1, with TRBD1 matching 10 bases. The V and J ends lost 0 bases and 3 bases, in that order; junction bases with no gene match: 11. This CDR3 spans 19 amino acids. Looked up from germline, CDR1 is LNHNV and CDR2 is YYDKDF (reference sequence).

V and J are TRBV20-1 and TRBJ1-6; no clear D. Trimming removed 3 bases from V and 7 bases from J, with 10 bases in between. The CDR3 runs to 13 residues. Germline CDR1 is DFQATT and CDR2 is SNEGSKA (reference sequence). The CDR3 loop reads CSASSVRNSPLHF. In DNA, the CDR3 is TGCAGTGCTAGCAGTGTTAGGAATTCACCCCTCCACTTT.

A note on this clonotype: The conserved phenylalanine or tryptophan normally closing the CDR3 is absent here, so this likely arose from a read error. V is TRBV15 and J is TRBJ2-7; 9 nucleotides agree with TRBD1. Per the germline V gene, CDR1 is LNHNV and CDR2 is YYDKDF (reference sequence). V shed 0 bases, J shed 4 bases, and the junction held 1 base outside the gene matches. The CDR3 extends over 14 amino acids. CDR3 in DNA: TGTGCCACCAGCAGAGAAGGGACAGGGTACGAGCAGTACCTC. Translating gives CATSREGTGYEQYL.

The sample holds a few counts of this clonotype. The rearrangement links TRBV20-1 to TRBJ1-2; 7 positions match TRBD1. The germline V gene has CDR1 DFQATT and CDR2 SNEGSKA (reference sequence). The CDR3 extends over 15 amino acids. J lost 5 bases, V lost 3 bases, and 12 bases had no gene match. The CDR3 bases are TGCAGTGCTAGGGCGGAACAGGGGAAAGGATATGGCTACACCTTC. Amino acids: CSARAEQGKGYGYTF.

The chain employs TRBV6-5 and TRBJ2-2, with D unresolved. The CDR3 runs 17 residues. Germline CDR1 reads MNHEY; CDR2 reads SVGAGI. V was cut by 2 bases and J by 4 bases, with 17 bases left in between. CDR3 DNA sequence: TGTGCCAGCAGTTACACCCTACCGAGCACGGTCACCGGGGAGCTGTTTTTT. Translation gives CASSYTLPSTVTGELFF.

A few counts support this clonotype. This chain links TRBV5-1 with TRBJ2-1; 14 positions match TRBD2. Losses at the gene ends were 0 bases for V and 4 bases for J; bases not matched to a gene: 6. This CDR3 region has 18 residues. The germline CDR1 and CDR2 sequences are SGHRS and YFSETQ. The CDR3 sequence: CASSLDGTSGSGYNEQFF. The CDR3, as DNA: TGCGCCAGCAGCTTGGATGGGACTAGCGGGAGCGGGTACAATGAGCAGTTCTTC. Full variable domain (remainder filled in from reference TRBV5-1 and TRBJ2-1): KAGVTQTPRYLIKTRGQQVTLSCSPISGHRSVSWYQQTPGQGLQFLFEYFSETQRNKGNFPGRFSGRQFSNSRSEMNVSTLELGDSALYLCASSLDGTSGSGYNEQFFGPGTRLTVL.

This clonotype was detected ten times or more. The genes are TRBV7-9 and TRBJ2-1; D could derive from TRBD1 or TRBD2 (6 bases each). The germline V gene has CDR1 SEHNR and CDR2 FQNEAQ (reference sequence). The CDR3 consists of 12 residues. Trimming cost V 1 base and J 9 bases, with 7 bases left between them. For the CDR3, the DNA is TGTGCCAGCAGCTTAGAGGGGGGTGAGCAGTTCTTC. Protein product: CASSLEGGEQFF.

This clonotype was recorded at least ten times. The genes are TRBV20-1 and TRBJ2-3; D gene unclear. This CDR3 has 13 amino acids. The germline V gene encodes CDR1 DFQATT and CDR2 SNEGSKA (reference sequence). V gave up 4 bases and J gave up 1 base, with 9 bases separating them. The CDR3 DNA is TGCAGTGCTAAGGGCGGAGGCACAGATACGCAGTATTTT. Translation gives CSAKGGGTDTQYF.

This chain uses TRBV5-1 with TRBJ1-2; D perhaps matches TRBD1 (6 bases). Deletions cut 1 base from V and 8 bases from J, with 24 bases between. The CDR3 consists of 17 residues. Germline V gene lookup returns CDR1 SGHRS and CDR2 YFSETQ. CDR3 sequence (DNA): TGCGCCAGCAGCTTGCAGGGGTGGAGGAAGGACGTTTGGGGCTACACCTTC. As protein: CASSLQGWRKDVWGYTF.

This clonotype was counted once. This chain joins TRBV19 and TRBJ1-1, with D uncertain. The germline V gene encodes CDR1 LNHDA and CDR2 SQIVND (reference sequence). CDR3 length: 15 amino acids. V was cut by 3 bases and J by 2 bases, with 13 bases left in between. The CDR3 region is CASSMNHLPNTEAFF. In DNA form, the CDR3 reads TGTGCCAGTAGTATGAACCACCTTCCTAACACTGAAGCTTTCTTT.